This T cell receptor beta chain came from a study of blood T cell repertoires in COVID-19. Patients from Seattle were sampled longitudinally, starting during active infection. This CDR3 region has 14 residues. Germline V gives CDR1 SNHLY, CDR2 FYNNEI. V was clipped by 11 bases and J by 5 bases; unmatched bases: 12. Per the authors' pipeline: Cell counts per sample came from amplifying reference gene primers. Repertoires were generated with immunoSEQ multiplex PCR, while TCRdb's copy carries only in-frame clones and drops some. That table gives V, J and clone size, and the DNA gave D and trimming. The table records about 240,000 clones, 85% of them present only once.

The genes are TRBV2 and TRBJ2-1; TRBD2 agrees at 7 bases. The sequenced sample consisted of peripheral blood. This receptor was identified in a man in his fifties or sixties with COVID-19, enrolled during active disease. CDR3 sequence: CASMFRDYNNEQFF. The CDR3 region has the DNA TGTGCCTCCATGTTCCGGGACTATAACAATGAGCAGTTCTTC.